This T cell receptor beta chain was captured in a study of blood T cell repertoires in COVID-19. On the study more broadly: The United States, Italy and Spain provided the acute and convalescent COVID-19 samples. PBMCs, B-cell-depleted T cells, or T cells were the source of the cDNA or gDNA that made up the material.

Germline V CDR1 and CDR2: MNHNS, SASEGT. The CDR3 extends over 16 amino acids. V trimming: 2 bases; J trimming: 6 bases; junction bases outside the gene matches: 7. Method: immunoSEQ multiplex PCR; TCRdb's copy keeps in-frame clones and lacks some. The sample records around 150,000 clones, around 86% being singletons. This rearrangement joins TRBV6-1 to TRBJ2-1, with 10 bases aligning to TRBD1. Sequenced: peripheral blood. The source of this sequence is a man aged 55-75 years with acute or convalescent COVID-19. The CDR3 nucleotides are TGTGCCAGCAGTGAAAGCGGACAGGGGGGCCGCAATGAGCAGTTCTTC. Amino acids: CASSESGQGGRNEQFF.